The 8 T cell receptor beta chains below come from one sample, sequenced in a study of T cell clonotyping in hematopoietic cell transplantation. Measured with immunoSEQ multiplex PCR; TCRdb has only the in-frame clones, and not every one. Of 45,000 or so clones listed, roughly four fifths are singletons. The time point: recipient sample about 28 days before transplant, after cytoreduction. This sample comprised peripheral blood mononuclear cells, obtained before stem cell transplant. The receptors were sampled from a man aged 55-75 years with myelodysplastic syndrome. Some clones in this sample may be carry-over from other donors' samples.

The rearrangement links TRBV18 to TRBJ2-7; no firm D call. V lost 3 bases and J 3 bases, leaving 12 bases between the germline ends. This CDR3 contains 14 residues. Germline loops: CDR1 KGHSH, CDR2 LQKENI. This CDR3 reads CASSPTEKYYEQYF. The CDR3 nucleotides read TGTGCCAGCTCACCGACTGAAAAATACTACGAGCAGTACTTC.

The chain couples TRBV5-6 to TRBJ2-7, with TRBD1 identical over 7 bases. The V segment lost 1 base and the J segment 0 bases; nucleotides outside the gene matches: 7. CDR1 is SGHDT, CDR2 YYEEEE, per germline. The CDR3 runs 16 residues. The DNA of the CDR3 is TGTGCCAGCAGCTTGCCTGGGACAGCCAACTCCTACGAGCAGTACTTC. Translating it yields CASSLPGTANSYEQYF.

The V gene is TRBV27, the J gene TRBJ2-7; maybe TRBD2 (6 bases). The CDR3 consists of 13 residues. The V gene lost 4 bases and the J gene lost 3 bases, with 10 bases spanning the gap. CDR1 MNHEY and CDR2 SMNVEV come from the germline V gene (reference sequence). CDR3 region: CASSSRERYEQYF. CDR3 in DNA: TGTGCCAGCAGTTCCCGGGAGCGCTACGAGCAGTACTTC.

The rearrangement joins TRBV19 to TRBJ2-5; tentatively, D is TRBD2 (6 bases). This CDR3 has 14 residues. Per the germline V gene, CDR1 is LNHDA and CDR2 is SQIVND (reference sequence). Between the trimmed V and J ends, which lost 5 bases and 4 bases, there was a span of 14 bases. The CDR3, as DNA: TGTGCCAGTAGTCCTTTCGGGGGTGGAGAGACCCAGTACTTC. Amino acids: CASSPFGGGETQYF.

The gene calls are TRBV6-5 and TRBJ1-1; D possibly corresponds to TRBD1 (6 bases). Looked up from germline, CDR1 is MNHEY and CDR2 is SVGAGI. V lost 5 bases to trimming and J lost 4 bases, with 14 bases between them. The CDR3 runs to 14 residues. This CDR3 reads CASSLQGPRTEAFF. The DNA for the CDR3 is TGTGCCAGCAGTCTTCAGGGGCCTCGCACTGAAGCTTTCTTT.

This sequence joins TRBV7-9 and TRBJ2-7; 8 nucleotides line up with TRBD1. V lost 5 bases to trimming and J lost 0 bases; unmatched junction nucleotides: 9. This CDR3 is 16 amino acids long. Germline V CDR1 and CDR2: SEHNR, FQNEAQ (reference sequence). DNA for the CDR3: TGTGCCAGCAGCCCAGGCAGGGGGCCCCTCTCCTACGAGCAGTACTTC. It translates to CASSPGRGPLSYEQYF.

This clone was picked up one time. The gene calls are TRBV6-5 and TRBJ2-7; D is possibly TRBD1 (6 bases). CDR3 size: 15 residues. Germline V gives CDR1 MNHEY, CDR2 SVGAGI. Trimming left V 6 bases short and J 3 bases short, with 18 bases between. CDR3 protein: CASRQGLWGDYEQYF. The CDR3 coding sequence is TGTGCCAGCAGGCAGGGGTTATGGGGTGACTACGAGCAGTACTTC.

The chain couples TRBV7-2 to TRBJ2-1, with 9 nucleotides matching TRBD2. V shed 8 bases, J shed 0 bases, and the junction held 5 bases outside the gene matches. The CDR3 length is 15 residues. Germline-derived CDR1 and CDR2 are SGHTA and FQGNSA. The CDR3 protein is CASAKAGGSYNEQFF. In DNA, the CDR3 is TGTGCCAGCGCGAAAGCGGGGGGCTCCTACAATGAGCAGTTCTTC.